The 8 T cell receptor beta chains presented below share a single source sample, sequenced in a study of T cells in Graves' hyperthyroidism and ophthalmopathy. Amplified TCR beta CDR3 regions came from RNA transcripts. The HTBI primer set drove a first-round RT-PCR of the TCR CDR3. TCRdb called the multiplex PCR reads again in MiXCR, with one record for every CDR3 protein. The sample includes around 270,000 distinct CDR3 sequences, roughly 18% of them seen just once. Specimen: blood. These receptor sequences come from a man between 50 and 59 years old with Graves' ophthalmopathy.

This clonotype was detected a few times. The V gene is TRBV6-6, the J gene TRBJ2-7; 8 bases fit TRBD1. This CDR3 region has 15 residues. V lost 2 bases, J lost 2 bases, and 5 bases stayed unmatched. In germline, CDR1 is MNHNY, CDR2 SVGAGI (reference sequence). CDR3 region: CASSYDRGPPYEQYF. For the CDR3, the DNA is TGTGCCAGCAGTTACGACAGGGGTCCTCCCTACGAGCAGTACTTC.

This clonotype was observed a single time. A read error is possible here, since a much larger clone lies one base away. The rearrangement links TRBV28 to TRBJ1-1, with TRBD1 identical over 7 bases. The CDR3 consists of 15 residues. The germline CDR1 and CDR2 sequences are MDHEN and SYDVKM. Losses at the gene ends were 5 bases for V and 2 bases for J; bases not matched to a gene: 8. CDR3 in DNA: TGTGCCAGCAGTCCACGGGGACAGCTAAACACTGAAGCTTTCTTT. Its translation: CASSPRGQLNTEAFF. Using reference TRBV28 and TRBJ1-1 for the parts outside the CDR3, the full variable domain is DVKVTQSSRYLVKRTGEKVFLECVQDMDHENMFWYRQDPGLGLRLIYFSYDVKMKEKGDIPEGYSVSREKKERFSLILESASTNQTSMYLCASSPRGQLNTEAFFGQGTRLTVV.

The chain has TRBV6-5 and TRBJ2-7; D is unresolved. The ends were cut back, 2 bases at V and 5 bases at J, with 13 bases in the middle. The CDR3 is 14 residues long. CDR1 is MNHEY and CDR2 is SVGAGI in the germline V gene. CDR3: CASSYGTFLDEQYF. CDR3 in DNA: TGTGCCAGCAGTTACGGAACGTTCCTCGACGAGCAGTACTTC.

This clonotype has more than one count but fewer than ten. V is TRBV20-1 and J is TRBJ2-3, with D uncertain. The CDR3 covers 14 residues. Looked up from germline, CDR1 is DFQATT and CDR2 is SNEGSKA (reference sequence). V was shortened by 3 bases and J by 3 bases, with 13 bases between the two germline ends. CDR3 nucleotide sequence: TGCAGTGCTAGGAGGAAAACTGGGACAGATACGCAGTATTTT. It specifies CSARRKTGTDTQYF.

The chain has TRBV7-3 and TRBJ2-6; D ambiguous. Germline V gene lookup returns CDR1 SGHTA and CDR2 FQGTGA. The CDR3 loop spans 15 amino acids. V was pared by 4 bases and J by 1 base, with 8 bases between. In DNA form, the CDR3 reads TGTGCCAGCAGCTGGACCGAGTCTGGGGCCAACGTCCTGACTTTC. This translates into CASSWTESGANVLTF.

The chain has TRBV30 and TRBJ2-3; 7 nucleotides line up with TRBD2. The length of the CDR3 is 13 residues. Germline CDR1 is GTSNPN and CDR2 is SVGIG (reference sequence). The V segment lost 3 bases and the J segment 1 base; nucleotides outside the gene matches: 1. The DNA of the CDR3 is TGTGCCTGGAGGGGGGGGGGCACAGATACGCAGTATTTT. It encodes CAWRGGGTDTQYF.

This clonotype has at least ten counts. This chain uses TRBV18 with TRBJ2-3; 12 bases agree with TRBD1. The CDR3 covers 17 residues. Germline CDR1 and CDR2: KGHSH and LQKENI. Germline trimming cut 3 bases from V and 3 bases from J; bases unmatched to any gene: 7. CDR3 bases: TGTGCCAGCTCACCCCCCGGGACAGGGGGCCAAACAGATACGCAGTATTTT. Translating it yields CASSPPGTGGQTDTQYF.

This clonotype came up a few times. This chain connects TRBV7-8 to TRBJ1-5; D may be TRBD1 (6 bases). The CDR3 contains 15 residues. CDR1 SGHVS and CDR2 FQNEAQ come from the germline V gene. V lost 1 base and J 4 bases, leaving 11 bases between the germline ends. In nucleotides, the CDR3 is TGTGCCAGCAGCTTAGAACAGGGTGAGAATCAGCCCCAGCATTTT. Translating gives CASSLEQGENQPQHF.